This T cell receptor beta chain was identified during a study of CD8+ T cells in alopecia areata. At the level of the study: Treated patients took oral tofacitinib at 5 to 10 mg twice daily.

As the sequencing template, cDNA was produced by extracting RNA and reverse transcribing it. TCRdb's copy holds only in-frame clones and misses some; the assay was immunoSEQ multiplex PCR. The sample consists of 140,000 to 150,000 clones, roughly 50% of them appearing once. The V gene's germline CDR1 is SGHRS and CDR2 YFSETQ. This CDR3 is built from 12 residues. Trimming cost V 0 bases and J 2 bases, with 3 bases left between them. Sample: CD4+ T cells sorted from blood. The chain combines TRBV5-1 with TRBJ2-7; D gene unclear. This TCR was sampled from a human donor with alopecia areata. The CDR3 coding sequence is TGCGCCAGCAGCTTGGACGCCTACGAGCAGTACTTC. This sequence encodes CASSLDAYEQYF.